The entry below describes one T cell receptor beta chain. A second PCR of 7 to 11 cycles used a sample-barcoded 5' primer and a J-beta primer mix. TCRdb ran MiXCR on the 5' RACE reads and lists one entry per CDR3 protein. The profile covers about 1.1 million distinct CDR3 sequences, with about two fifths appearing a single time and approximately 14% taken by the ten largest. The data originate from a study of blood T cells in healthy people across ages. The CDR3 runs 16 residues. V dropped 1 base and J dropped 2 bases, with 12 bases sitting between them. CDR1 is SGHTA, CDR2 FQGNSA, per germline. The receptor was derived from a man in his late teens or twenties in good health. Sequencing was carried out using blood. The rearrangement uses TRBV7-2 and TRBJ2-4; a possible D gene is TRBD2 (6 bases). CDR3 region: CASSLDGGGTKNIQYF. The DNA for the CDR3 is TGTGCCAGCAGCTTAGACGGGGGTGGAACCAAAAACATTCAGTACTTC. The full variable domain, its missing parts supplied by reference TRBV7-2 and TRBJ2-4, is GAGVSQSPSNKVTEKGKDVELRCDPISGHTALYWYRQSLGQGLEFLIYFQGNSAPDKSGLPSDRFSAERTGGSVSTLTIQRTQQEDSAVYLCASSLDGGGTKNIQYFGAGTRLSVL.